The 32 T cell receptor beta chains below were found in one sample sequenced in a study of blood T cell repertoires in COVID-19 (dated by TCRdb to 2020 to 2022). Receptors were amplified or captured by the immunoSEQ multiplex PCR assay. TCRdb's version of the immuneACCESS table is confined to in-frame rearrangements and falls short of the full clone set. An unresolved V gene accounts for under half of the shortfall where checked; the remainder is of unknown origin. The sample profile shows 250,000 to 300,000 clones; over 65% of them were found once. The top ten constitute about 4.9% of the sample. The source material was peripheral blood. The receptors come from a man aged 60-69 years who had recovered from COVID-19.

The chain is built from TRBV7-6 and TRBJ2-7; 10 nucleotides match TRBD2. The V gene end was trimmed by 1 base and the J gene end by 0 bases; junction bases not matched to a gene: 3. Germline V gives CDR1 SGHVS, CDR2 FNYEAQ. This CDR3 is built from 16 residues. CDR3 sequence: CASSLGSGRASYEQYF. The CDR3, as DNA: TGTGCCAGCAGCTTAGGGAGCGGGAGGGCCTCCTACGAGCAGTACTTC.

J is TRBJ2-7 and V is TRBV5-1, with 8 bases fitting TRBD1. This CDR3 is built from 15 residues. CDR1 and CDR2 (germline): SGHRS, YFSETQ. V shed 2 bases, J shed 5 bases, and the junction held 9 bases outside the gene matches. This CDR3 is CASSFFGDRLDEQYF. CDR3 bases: TGCGCCAGCAGCTTCTTCGGGGACAGGCTTGACGAGCAGTACTTC.

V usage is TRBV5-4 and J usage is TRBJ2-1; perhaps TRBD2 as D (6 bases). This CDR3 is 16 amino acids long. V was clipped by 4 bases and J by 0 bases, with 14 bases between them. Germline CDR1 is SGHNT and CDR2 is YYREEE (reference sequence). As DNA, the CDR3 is TGTGCCAGCAGCGGGGGACTGGGGAGCTCCTACAATGAGCAGTTCTTC. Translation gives CASSGGLGSSYNEQFF.

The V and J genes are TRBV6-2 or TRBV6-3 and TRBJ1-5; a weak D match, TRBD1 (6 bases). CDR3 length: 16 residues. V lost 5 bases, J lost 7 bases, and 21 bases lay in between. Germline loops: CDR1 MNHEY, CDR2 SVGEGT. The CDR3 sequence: CASSRGHTDLLQPQHF. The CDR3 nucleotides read TGTGCCAGCAGTAGGGGACACACGGATCTGTTGCAGCCCCAGCATTTT.

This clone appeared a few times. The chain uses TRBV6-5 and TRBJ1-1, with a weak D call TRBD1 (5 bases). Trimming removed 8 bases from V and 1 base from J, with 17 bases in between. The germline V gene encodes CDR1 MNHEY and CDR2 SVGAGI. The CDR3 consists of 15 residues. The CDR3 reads CASPSDRWPNTEAFF. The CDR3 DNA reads TGTGCCAGCCCCTCTGACAGATGGCCGAACACTGAAGCTTTCTTT.

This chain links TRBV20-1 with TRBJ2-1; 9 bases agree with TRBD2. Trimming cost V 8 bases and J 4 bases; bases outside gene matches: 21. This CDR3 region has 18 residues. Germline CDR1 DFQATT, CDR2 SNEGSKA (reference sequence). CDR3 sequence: CSPSGASGDQGVYNEQFF. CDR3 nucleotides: TGCAGTCCAAGTGGGGCTAGCGGGGACCAGGGGGTATACAATGAGCAGTTCTTC.

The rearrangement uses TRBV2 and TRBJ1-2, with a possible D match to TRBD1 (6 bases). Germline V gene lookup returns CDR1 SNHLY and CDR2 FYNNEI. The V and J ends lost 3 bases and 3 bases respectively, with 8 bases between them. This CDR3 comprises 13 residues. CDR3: CASSDPGDYGYTF. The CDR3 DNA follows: TGTGCCAGCAGTGACCCAGGGGACTATGGCTACACCTTC.

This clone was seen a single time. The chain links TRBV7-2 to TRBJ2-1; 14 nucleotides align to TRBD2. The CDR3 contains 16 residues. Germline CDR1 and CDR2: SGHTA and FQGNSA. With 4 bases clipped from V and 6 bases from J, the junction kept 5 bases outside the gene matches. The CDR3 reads CASSSRLAGGPNEQFF. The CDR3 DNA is TGTGCCAGCAGCTCACGACTAGCGGGGGGGCCCAATGAGCAGTTCTTC.

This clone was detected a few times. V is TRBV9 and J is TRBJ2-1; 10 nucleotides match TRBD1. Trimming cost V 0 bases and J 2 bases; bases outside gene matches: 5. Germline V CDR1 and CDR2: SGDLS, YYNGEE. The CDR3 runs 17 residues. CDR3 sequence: CASSVGSGTGAYNEQFF. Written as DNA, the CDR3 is TGTGCCAGCAGCGTAGGGTCGGGGACAGGGGCCTACAATGAGCAGTTCTTC.

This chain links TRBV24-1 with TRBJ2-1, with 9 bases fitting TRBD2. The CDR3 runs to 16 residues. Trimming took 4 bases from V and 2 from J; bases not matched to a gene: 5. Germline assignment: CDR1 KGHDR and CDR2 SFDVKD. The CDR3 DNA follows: TGTGCCACCAGTGACAAGCTAGCGGGGACCTACAATGAGCAGTTCTTC. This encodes CATSDKLAGTYNEQFF.

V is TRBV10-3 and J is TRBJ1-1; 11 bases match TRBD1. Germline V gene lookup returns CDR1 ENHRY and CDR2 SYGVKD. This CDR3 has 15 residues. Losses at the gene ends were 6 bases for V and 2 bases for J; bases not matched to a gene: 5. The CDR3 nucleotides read TGTGCCATCAGCGGGGACAGGGGGACTAACACTGAAGCTTTCTTT. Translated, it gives CAISGDRGTNTEAFF.

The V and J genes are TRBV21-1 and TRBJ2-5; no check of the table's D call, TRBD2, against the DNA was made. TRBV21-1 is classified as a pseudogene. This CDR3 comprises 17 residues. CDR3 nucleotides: TGTGCCAGCAGCAAATCCGCGCGCTTCCTGGGCGGGGAGACCCAGTACTTC. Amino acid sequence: CASSKSARFLGGETQYF.

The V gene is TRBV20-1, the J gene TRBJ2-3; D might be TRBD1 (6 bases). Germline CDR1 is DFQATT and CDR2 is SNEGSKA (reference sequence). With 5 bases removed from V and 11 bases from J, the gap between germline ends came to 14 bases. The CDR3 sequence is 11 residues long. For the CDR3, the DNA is TGCAGTGCTTCCGACCGGGACAAGCAGTATTTT. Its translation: CSASDRDKQYF.

CDR3 nucleotides: TGTGCCAGCAGCTCCCGGTTGACAGGGGACACCGGGGAGCTGTTTTTT. Its protein product is CASSSRLTGDTGELFF. The chain combines TRBV11-1 with TRBJ2-2; 8 nucleotides match TRBD1. CDR1 is SGHAT, CDR2 FQDESV, per germline (reference sequence). The CDR3 has 16 amino acids. The V and J ends lost 4 bases and 3 bases, in that order; junction bases with no gene match: 7.

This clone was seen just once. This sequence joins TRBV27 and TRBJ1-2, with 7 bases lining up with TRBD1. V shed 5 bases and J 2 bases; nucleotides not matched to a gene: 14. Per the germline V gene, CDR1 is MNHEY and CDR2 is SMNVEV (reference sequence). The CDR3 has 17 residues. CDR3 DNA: TGTGCCAGCAGTGGGCAGACTGGGACAGCCAGAAACTATGGCTACACCTTC. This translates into CASSGQTGTARNYGYTF.

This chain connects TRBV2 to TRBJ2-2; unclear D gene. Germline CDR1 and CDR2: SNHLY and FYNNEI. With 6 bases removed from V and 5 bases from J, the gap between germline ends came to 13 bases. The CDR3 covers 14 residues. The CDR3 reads CASSETRVTGELFF. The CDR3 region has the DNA TGTGCCAGCAGCGAGACACGTGTAACCGGGGAGCTGTTTTTT.

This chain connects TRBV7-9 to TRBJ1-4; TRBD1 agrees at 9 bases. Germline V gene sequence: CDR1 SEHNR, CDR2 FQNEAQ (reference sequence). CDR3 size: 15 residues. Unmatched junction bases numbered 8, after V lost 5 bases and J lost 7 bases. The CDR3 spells CASSSTGGRSEKLFF. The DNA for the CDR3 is TGTGCCAGCAGCAGCACAGGGGGCCGGAGTGAAAAACTGTTTTTT.

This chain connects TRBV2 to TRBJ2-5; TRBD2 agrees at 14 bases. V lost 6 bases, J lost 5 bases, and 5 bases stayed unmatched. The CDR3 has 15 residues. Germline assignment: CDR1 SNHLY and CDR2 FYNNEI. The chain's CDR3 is CASSGTSGSGETQYF. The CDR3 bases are TGTGCCAGCAGCGGGACTAGCGGGAGTGGGGAGACCCAGTACTTC.

Here the CDR3 DNA reads TGTGCCAGCAGCCAAGATCCTAGCGGGGGGCCGCGGACCCAGTACTTC. Encoded protein: CASSQDPSGGPRTQYF. The chain combines TRBV4-2 with TRBJ2-5; 11 positions agree with TRBD2. V was pared by 0 bases and J by 7 bases, with 7 bases of the junction left unmatched. The CDR3 loop spans 16 amino acids. CDR1 and CDR2 (germline): LGHNA, YNFKEQ.

The CDR3 region is CASRRQGIGAGELFF. CDR3 nucleotide sequence: TGTGCCAGCAGGAGACAGGGTATTGGGGCCGGGGAGCTGTTTTTT. The chain carries TRBV2 and TRBJ2-2; 7 bases align to TRBD1. The CDR3 is made up of 15 amino acids. CDR1 and CDR2 (germline): SNHLY, FYNNEI. Trimming cost V 6 bases and J 6 bases; bases outside gene matches: 10.

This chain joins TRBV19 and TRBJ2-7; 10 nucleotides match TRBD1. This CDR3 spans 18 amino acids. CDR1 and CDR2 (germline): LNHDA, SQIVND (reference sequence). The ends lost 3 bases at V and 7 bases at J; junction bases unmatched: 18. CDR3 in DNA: TGTGCCAGTAGTATTCGGTCGTCCGGACAGGGGGGATCTCGAGAGCAGTACTTC. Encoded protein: CASSIRSSGQGGSREQYF.

The CDR3 DNA reads as TGTGCCAGCAGCTTAGCAGGGAGTAATGAAAAACTGTTTTTT. Protein sequence: CASSLAGSNEKLFF. The gene calls are TRBV7-2 and TRBJ1-4; D call uncertain. This CDR3 has 14 amino acids. The V and J ends lost 0 bases and 4 bases respectively, with 6 bases between them. CDR1 SGHTA and CDR2 FQGNSA come from the germline V gene.

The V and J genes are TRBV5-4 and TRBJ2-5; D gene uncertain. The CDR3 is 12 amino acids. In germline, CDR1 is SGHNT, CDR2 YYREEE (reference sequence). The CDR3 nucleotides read TGTGCGGTGAATGACCCCGGGGAGACCCAGTACTTC. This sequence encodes CAVNDPGETQYF. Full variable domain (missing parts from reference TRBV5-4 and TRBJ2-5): ETGVTQSPTHLIKTRGQQVTLRCSSQSGHNTVSWYQQALGQGPQFIFQYYREEENGRGNFPPRFSGLQFPNYSSELNVNALELDDSALYLCAVNDPGETQYFGPGTRLLVL.

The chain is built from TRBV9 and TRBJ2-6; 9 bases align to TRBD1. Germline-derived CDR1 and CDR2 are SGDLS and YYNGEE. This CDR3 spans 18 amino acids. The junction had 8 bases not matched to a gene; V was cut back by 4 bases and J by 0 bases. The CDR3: CASSRTGTGFSGANVLTF. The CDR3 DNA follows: TGTGCCAGCAGCAGGACCGGGACAGGGTTCTCTGGGGCCAACGTCCTGACTTTC. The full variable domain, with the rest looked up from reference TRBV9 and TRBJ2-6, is DSGVTQTPKHLITATGQRVTLRCSPRSGDLSVYWYQQSLDQGLQFLIQYYNGEERAKGNILERFSAQQFPDLHSELNLSSLELGDSALYFCASSRTGTGFSGANVLTFGAGSRLTVL.

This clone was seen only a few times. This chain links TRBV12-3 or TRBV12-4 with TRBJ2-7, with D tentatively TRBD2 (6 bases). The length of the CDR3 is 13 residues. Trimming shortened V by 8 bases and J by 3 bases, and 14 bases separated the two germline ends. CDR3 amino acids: CASGGGPNYEQYF. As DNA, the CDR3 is TGTGCCAGCGGGGGAGGCCCAAACTACGAGCAGTACTTC.

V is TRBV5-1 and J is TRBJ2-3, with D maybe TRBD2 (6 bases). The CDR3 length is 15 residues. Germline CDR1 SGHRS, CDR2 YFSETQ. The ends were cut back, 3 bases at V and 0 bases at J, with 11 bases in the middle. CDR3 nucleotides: TGCGCCAGCAGCTCCGCGGGGCCGAGCACAGATACGCAGTATTTT. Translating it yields CASSSAGPSTDTQYF.

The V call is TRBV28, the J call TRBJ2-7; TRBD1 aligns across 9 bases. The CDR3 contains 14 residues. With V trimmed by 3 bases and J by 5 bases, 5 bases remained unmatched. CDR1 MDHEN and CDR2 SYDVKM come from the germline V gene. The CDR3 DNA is TGTGCCAGCAGTTTCGGACAGGGGTTCAACGAGCAGTACTTC. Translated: CASSFGQGFNEQYF.

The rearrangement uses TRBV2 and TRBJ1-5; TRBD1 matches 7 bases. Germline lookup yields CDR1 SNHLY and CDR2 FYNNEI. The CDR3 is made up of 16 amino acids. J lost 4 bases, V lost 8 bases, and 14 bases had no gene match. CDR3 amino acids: CASSGGGLDPNQPQHF. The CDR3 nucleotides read TGTGCCAGCTCTGGAGGGGGCCTTGATCCTAATCAGCCCCAGCATTTT.

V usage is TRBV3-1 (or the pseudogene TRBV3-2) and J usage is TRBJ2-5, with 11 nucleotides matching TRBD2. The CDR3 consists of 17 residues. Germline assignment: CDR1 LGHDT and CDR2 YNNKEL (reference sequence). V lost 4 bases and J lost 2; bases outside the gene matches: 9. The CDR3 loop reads CASSPQIAGGRQETQYF. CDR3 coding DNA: TGTGCCAGCAGCCCCCAAATAGCGGGGGGGCGGCAAGAGACCCAGTACTTC.

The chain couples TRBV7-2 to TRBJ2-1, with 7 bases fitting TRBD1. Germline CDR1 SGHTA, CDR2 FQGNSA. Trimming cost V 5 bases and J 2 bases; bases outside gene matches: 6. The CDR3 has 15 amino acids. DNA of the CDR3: TGTGCCAGCAGCCCGGGACAGCGAACCTACAATGAGCAGTTCTTC. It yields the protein CASSPGQRTYNEQFF.

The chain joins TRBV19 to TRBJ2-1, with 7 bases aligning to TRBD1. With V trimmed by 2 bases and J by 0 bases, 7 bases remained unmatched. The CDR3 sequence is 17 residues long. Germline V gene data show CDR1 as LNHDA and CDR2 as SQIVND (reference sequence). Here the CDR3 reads CASSISGRGSSYNEQFF. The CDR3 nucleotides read TGTGCCAGTAGTATATCGGGCAGGGGGAGCTCCTACAATGAGCAGTTCTTC. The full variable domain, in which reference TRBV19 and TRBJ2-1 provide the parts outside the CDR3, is DGGITQSPKYLFRKEGQNVTLSCEQNLNHDAMYWYRQDPGQGLRLIYYSQIVNDFQKGDIAEGYSVSREKKESFPLTVTSAQKNPTAFYLCASSISGRGSSYNEQFFGPGTRLTVL.

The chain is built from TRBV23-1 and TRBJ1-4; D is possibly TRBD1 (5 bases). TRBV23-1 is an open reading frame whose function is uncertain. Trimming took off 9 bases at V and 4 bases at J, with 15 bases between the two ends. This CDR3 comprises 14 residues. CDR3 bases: TGCGCCAGGTACGTACAGGCTCATAATGAAAAACTGTTTTTT. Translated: CARYVQAHNEKLFF.